Given below is one T cell receptor beta chain in context. As yet, its antigen is unknown. One end of the junction is discordant with germline, which a read error may explain. This sample was included in a study of STAT5B mutations in CD4+ large granular lymphocyte leukemia. Study-wide background: Among healthy donors, a particular HLA allele went with more CDR3 'QG' motifs.

The assay was immunoSEQ multiplex PCR, and TCRdb's table has in-frame clones only and misses some. The table shows 45,000 to 55,000 clones, with under 80% occurring only once. Study observations and caveats: Data were not HLA-matched across samples. Compared with healthy controls (2/35), patient top clones favored TRBV06 (8/27).

Germline-derived CDR1 and CDR2 are MDHEN and SYDVKM. CDR3 length: 12 amino acids. The chain uses TRBV28 and TRBJ1-2, with 10 bases that match TRBD1. The sample taken for sequencing was CD4+ T cells from blood buffy coats. This clonotype was obtained from a human donor in good health. The CDR3 here is CASSPFGQGVAF. The CDR3 coding sequence is TGTGCCAGCAGTCCCTTTGGACAGGGGGTTGCCTTC.